A single sample is the source of the 21 T cell receptor beta chains below, sequenced in a study of blood T cells in healthy people across ages. It was with a sample-barcoded 5' primer and a J-beta primer mix that a second PCR of roughly 7 to 12 cycles was run. Each CDR3 protein is one row after TCRdb ran MiXCR on the 5' RACE reads. This table holds around 690,000 distinct CDR3 sequences, approximately 50% found once. Sample: blood. The receptors were gathered from a man between 60 and 75 years old in good health.

The chain joins TRBV3-1 to TRBJ1-3; D is unclear. This CDR3 contains 16 residues. The V and J ends lost 0 bases and 0 bases respectively, with 9 bases between them. Germline-derived CDR1 and CDR2 are LGHDT and YNNKEL (reference sequence). CDR3 DNA sequence: TGTGCCAGCAGCCAAGATACGGGCATCTCTGGAAACACCATATATTTT. Translated, it gives CASSQDTGISGNTIYF.

The CDR3 region has the DNA TGTGCCAGCAGCACAGCCCAACAGGGTATTCGGGCCAATGAGCAGTACTTC. This sequence encodes CASSTAQQGIRANEQYF. The chain couples TRBV12-3 or TRBV12-4 to TRBJ2-7; a possible D gene is TRBD1 (6 bases). Deletions cut 6 bases from V and 7 bases from J, with 28 bases between. CDR3 length: 17 amino acids.

A word on this clonotype: One end of the junction varies from germline; a read error may be responsible. V usage is TRBV12-3 or TRBV12-4 and J usage is TRBJ2-3; maybe TRBD2 (7 bases). The length of the CDR3 is 14 residues. CDR3 region: CASSVGGAGDTGYF. DNA of the CDR3: TGCGCCAGCAGTGTTGGGGGGGCCGGAGATACGGGGTATTTT.

The DNA of the CDR3 is TGCAGTGCCCCAAAAGCCCCTAGGGCCCTCGGGAATACGCAGTATTTT. It translates to CSAPKAPRALGNTQYF. The chain links TRBV20-1 to TRBJ2-3, with D tentatively TRBD2 (5 bases). Trimming left V 6 bases short and J 7 bases short, with 26 bases between. Germline V gene sequence: CDR1 DFQATT, CDR2 SNEGSKA (reference sequence). The CDR3 runs 16 residues.

The rearrangement links TRBV5-1 to TRBJ2-1, with 8 bases aligning to TRBD2. With 4 bases clipped from V and 0 bases from J, the junction kept 9 bases outside the gene matches. From germline, CDR1 is SGHRS and CDR2 YFSETQ. The CDR3 is made up of 17 amino acids. CDR3 sequence (DNA): TGCGCCAGCAGCCGAGACGGGGGGGCCGGCTCCTACAATGAGCAGTTCTTC. This sequence encodes CASSRDGGAGSYNEQFF. Full variable domain (outside the CDR3, taken from reference TRBV5-1 and TRBJ2-1): KAGVTQTPRYLIKTRGQQVTLSCSPISGHRSVSWYQQTPGQGLQFLFEYFSETQRNKGNFPGRFSGRQFSNSRSEMNVSTLELGDSALYLCASSRDGGAGSYNEQFFGPGTRLTVL.

In its sample, this clonotype was seen a few times. The gene calls are TRBV3-1 and TRBJ2-7; tentative D call: TRBD2 (6 bases). The CDR3 contains 15 residues. Germline values: CDR1 LGHDT, CDR2 YNNKEL (reference sequence). V lost 0 bases, J lost 3 bases, and 12 bases lay in between. The CDR3 loop reads CASSQDAGRSYEQYF. In DNA, the CDR3 is TGTGCCAGCAGCCAAGACGCAGGGAGGAGCTACGAGCAGTACTTC.

The chain employs TRBV9 and TRBJ2-7; a weak D match, TRBD2 (5 bases). Germline V lookup: CDR1 SGDLS, CDR2 YYNGEE. V was trimmed by 4 bases and J by 5 bases, leaving 16 bases between them. The length of the CDR3 is 14 residues. The CDR3 reads CASSPRREGHEQYF. The CDR3 nucleotides read TGTGCCAGCAGCCCGCGTAGAGAGGGCCACGAGCAGTACTTC.

The rearrangement links TRBV5-1 to TRBJ1-6; possibly TRBD1 for D (5 bases). This CDR3 region has 13 residues. Trimming removed 0 bases from V and 9 bases from J, with 7 bases in between. CDR1 SGHRS and CDR2 YFSETQ come from the germline V gene. The CDR3 region has the DNA TGCGCCAGCAGCTTGGCAGGGCGTTCACCCCTCCACTTT. This gives the protein CASSLAGRSPLHF.

The J gene is TRBJ1-2, the V gene TRBV7-9; 7 bases match TRBD1. Per germline, CDR1 SEHNR and CDR2 FQNEAQ (reference sequence). Germline trimming cut 1 base from V and 13 bases from J; bases unmatched to any gene: 3. The CDR3 runs to 11 residues. The CDR3 DNA reads as TGTGCCAGCAGCTTAGAGGGGACAGCCACCTTC. It codes for CASSLEGTATF.

The gene calls are TRBV5-4 and TRBJ2-5, with D maybe TRBD2 (5 bases). V lost 9 bases and J 2 bases, leaving 14 bases between the germline ends. CDR1 and CDR2 (germline): SGHNT, YYREEE (reference sequence). There are 13 residues in the CDR3. CDR3 sequence (DNA): TGTGCCACCAGTGACGGGGTACAAGAGACCCAGTACTTC. Its protein product is CATSDGVQETQYF.

The chain is built from TRBV7-9 and TRBJ2-5; 12 bases are shared with TRBD2. Germline loops: CDR1 SEHNR, CDR2 FQNEAQ (reference sequence). V trimming: 5 bases; J trimming: 2 bases; junction bases outside the gene matches: 9. CDR3 length equals 17 residues. This CDR3 is CASSPHGLAGLQETQYF. In nucleotides, the CDR3 is TGTGCCAGCAGCCCCCACGGACTAGCGGGGCTTCAAGAGACCCAGTACTTC.

The chain has TRBV7-9 and TRBJ1-6; TRBD1 matches 11 bases. Trimming took 0 bases from V and 7 from J; bases not matched to a gene: 14. Germline loops: CDR1 SEHNR, CDR2 FQNEAQ (reference sequence). This CDR3 is 20 amino acids long. Here the CDR3 reads CASSLALGTGGLIRNSPLHF. CDR3 DNA: TGTGCCAGCAGCTTAGCGCTGGGGACAGGGGGTCTTATTCGCAATTCACCCCTCCACTTT.

The chain uses TRBV11-3 and TRBJ2-5, with D unresolved. Trimming removed 5 bases from V and 3 bases from J, with 10 bases in between. Per germline, CDR1 SGHNT and CDR2 YENEEA. The CDR3 covers 13 residues. The CDR3 sequence: CASSRAQKETQYF. CDR3 DNA: TGTGCCAGCAGCCGAGCGCAGAAAGAGACCCAGTACTTC.

The genes are TRBV6-6 and TRBJ2-1, with D perhaps matching TRBD1 or TRBD2 (5 bases each). With the DNA end fitting TRBJ2-7 better, the J assignment may be wrong. The CDR3 loop spans 15 amino acids. Germline V gene sequence: CDR1 MNHNY, CDR2 SVGAGI (reference sequence). CDR3 in amino acids: CASNTRRGSYNEQYF. CDR3 nucleotide sequence: TGTGCCAGCAACACACGCCGGGGCTCCTACAATGAGCAGTACTTC.

CDR3 residues: CASSFAGSREETQYF. In nucleotides, the CDR3 is TGTGCCAGCAGCTTCGCGGGTTCCAGGGAAGAGACCCAGTACTTC. J is TRBJ2-7 and V is TRBV11-2, with D possibly called TRBD1 or TRBD2 (5 bases each). The J call may be in error: the DNA end matches TRBJ2-5 better. CDR3 length: 15 amino acids. Germline-derived CDR1 and CDR2 are SGHAT and FQNNGV.

V gene TRBV6-2 or TRBV6-3 combines with J gene TRBJ1-5, with no clear D. V dropped 3 bases and J dropped 10 bases, with 13 bases sitting between them. Per the germline V gene, CDR1 is MNHEY and CDR2 is SVGEGT. The CDR3 covers 13 residues. CDR3 in DNA: TGTGCCAGCAGTTATAGTCCGACCGTTCCCCAGCATTTT. It translates to CASSYSPTVPQHF.

In its sample, this clonotype was seen a few times. This chain uses TRBV20-1 with TRBJ2-4; D unresolved. Germline loops: CDR1 DFQATT, CDR2 SNEGSKA (reference sequence). The CDR3 has 11 amino acids. Trimming shortened V by 2 bases and J by 13 bases, and 12 bases separated the two germline ends. In nucleotides, the CDR3 is TGCAGTGCTAGAAACCAGGCTGAGCAGTACTTC. Encoded protein: CSARNQAEQYF.

This clonotype was found once. The chain's CDR3 is CASSETLSEALRYF. The CDR3 nucleotides read TGTGCCAGCAGTGAAACGCTCAGCGAGGCACTCCGGTACTTC. J is TRBJ2-5 and V is TRBV6-1, with D hard to call. Germline V lookup: CDR1 MNHNS, CDR2 SASEGT. There are 14 residues in the CDR3. V was shortened by 2 bases and J by 13 bases, with 20 bases between the two germline ends.

The chain carries TRBV5-1 and TRBJ2-5; 8 bases are shared with TRBD2. TRBJ2-7 explains the end of the DNA better; the J call may be wrong. The germline V gene has CDR1 SGHRS and CDR2 YFSETQ. This CDR3 has 14 amino acids. The CDR3 DNA reads as TGCGCCAGCAGTCAGGCGGGGGGAGCCCACGAGCAGTACTTC. Its translation: CASSQAGGAHEQYF.

The chain combines TRBV5-6 with TRBJ2-3, with 8 nucleotides matching TRBD1. J gave up 1 base and V 4 bases, and 5 bases lay outside the gene matches. Germline V gene data show CDR1 as SGHDT and CDR2 as YYEEEE. This CDR3 spans 15 amino acids. DNA for the CDR3: TGTGCCAGCAGCACGCCGGGACAGGGCACAGATACGCAGTATTTT. Translating it yields CASSTPGQGTDTQYF.

This clonotype appeared many times. Possible read error: a much larger clone is one base away. The chain employs TRBV27 and TRBJ2-1; 7 bases are a match to TRBD2. The CDR3 contains 14 residues. The ends lost 5 bases at V and 7 bases at J; junction bases unmatched: 8. Germline V gives CDR1 MNHEY, CDR2 SMNVEV (reference sequence). The CDR3 is CASSVWGGRNEQFF. Here the CDR3 DNA reads TGTGCCAGCAGTGTATGGGGGGGTCGGAATGAGCAGTTCTTC.